This T cell receptor (beta chain) was sequenced in a study of regulatory T cells in long-lasting Graves disease. HTBI primers from iRepertoire and Arm-PCR of CDR3 regions yielded the TCR beta libraries. Each CDR3 protein gets one entry after TCRdb re-called the multiplex PCR reads with MiXCR. The table records 580,000 or so distinct CDR3 sequences, roughly 15% of them present only once. In this sample, this clonotype turned up a few times. The germline V and J ends were trimmed by 5 bases and 1 base, with 14 bases remaining between them. The CDR3 extends over 15 amino acids. Germline CDR1 SEHNR, CDR2 FQNEAQ (reference sequence). Time point reported: newly diagnosed GD, antithyroid drugs for less than 3 months. The TCR library used RNA extracted from PBMCs. These data were also reused for a study on T cells in Graves' hyperthyroidism and ophthalmopathy. That work contributes: TCR CDR3 underwent first-round RT-PCR with the HTBI primer set. Blood also held most thyroid clonotypes expanded beyond 0.001.

The source was peripheral blood mononuclear cells (PBMCs), collected at new diagnosis, from a patient treated with antithyroid drugs. The TCR comes from a man aged 18 to 35 with Graves disease. V and J are TRBV7-9 and TRBJ1-1, with D uncertain. CDR3 region: CASSPLRRRNTEAFF. CDR3 coding DNA: TGTGCCAGCAGCCCCCTTAGAAGGAGGAACACTGAAGCTTTCTTT. Together with reference TRBV7-9 and TRBJ1-1, the CDR3 gives the full variable domain: DTGVSQNPRHKITKRGQNVTFRCDPISEHNRLYWYRQTLGQGPEFLTYFQNEAQLEKSRLLSDRFSAERPKGSFSTLEIQRTEQGDSAMYLCASSPLRRRNTEAFFGQGTRLTVV.